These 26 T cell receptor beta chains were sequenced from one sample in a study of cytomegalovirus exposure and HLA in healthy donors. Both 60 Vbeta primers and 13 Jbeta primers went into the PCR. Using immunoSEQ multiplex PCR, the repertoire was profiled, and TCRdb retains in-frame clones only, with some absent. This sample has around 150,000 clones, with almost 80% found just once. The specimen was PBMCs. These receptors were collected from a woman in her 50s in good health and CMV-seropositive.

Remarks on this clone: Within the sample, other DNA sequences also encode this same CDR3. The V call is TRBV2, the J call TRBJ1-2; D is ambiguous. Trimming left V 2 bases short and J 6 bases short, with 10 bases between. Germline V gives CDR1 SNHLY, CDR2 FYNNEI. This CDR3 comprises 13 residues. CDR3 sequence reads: CASSETREDGYTF. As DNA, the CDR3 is TGTGCCAGCAGTGAAACCCGAGAAGATGGCTACACCTTC.

The CDR3 nucleotides read TGTGCCTGGGATACGGGGGAGATATTCTCTGGAAACACCATATATTTT. This translates into CAWDTGEIFSGNTIYF. V usage is TRBV30 and J usage is TRBJ1-3; D perhaps matches TRBD1 (5 bases). The CDR3 has 16 amino acids. Trimming pared 5 bases from V and 0 bases from J, leaving 17 bases between. Germline V gene sequence: CDR1 GTSNPN, CDR2 SVGIG (reference sequence).

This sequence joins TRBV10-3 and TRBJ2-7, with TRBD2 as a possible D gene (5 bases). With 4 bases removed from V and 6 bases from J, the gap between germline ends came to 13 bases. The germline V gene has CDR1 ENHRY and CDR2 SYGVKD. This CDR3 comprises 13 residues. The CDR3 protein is CAISVGDRGEQYF. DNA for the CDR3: TGTGCCATCAGTGTCGGCGATCGGGGCGAGCAGTACTTC.

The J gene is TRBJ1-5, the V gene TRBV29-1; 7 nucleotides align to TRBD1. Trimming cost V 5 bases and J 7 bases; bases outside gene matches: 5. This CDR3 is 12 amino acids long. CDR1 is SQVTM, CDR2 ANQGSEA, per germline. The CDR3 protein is CSVRQGDQPQHF. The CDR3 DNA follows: TGCAGCGTTCGACAGGGAGACCAGCCCCAGCATTTT.

The CDR3 DNA follows: TGTGCCAGCACCTTTACAGGGGACAGGGGACAAATCTACGAGCAGTACTTC. It encodes CASTFTGDRGQIYEQYF. The chain carries TRBV28 and TRBJ2-7; 10 nucleotides agree with TRBD1. CDR1 MDHEN and CDR2 SYDVKM come from the germline V gene. V dropped 7 bases and J dropped 3; count of bases not matched to a gene: 15. The CDR3 spans 17 residues.

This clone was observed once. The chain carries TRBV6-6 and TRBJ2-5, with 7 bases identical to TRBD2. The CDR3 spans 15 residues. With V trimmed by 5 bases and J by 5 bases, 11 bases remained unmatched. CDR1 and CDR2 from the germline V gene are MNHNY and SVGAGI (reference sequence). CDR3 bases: TGTGCCAGCAGTACCTCCCCGACTAGCAGGGAGACCCAGTACTTC. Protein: CASSTSPTSRETQYF.

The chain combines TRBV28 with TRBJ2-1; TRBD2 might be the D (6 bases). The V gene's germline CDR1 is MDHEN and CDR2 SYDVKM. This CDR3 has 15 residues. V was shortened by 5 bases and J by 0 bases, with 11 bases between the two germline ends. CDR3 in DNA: TGTGCCAGCAGTCCGATTAGCGGCTCCTACAATGAGCAGTTCTTC. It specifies CASSPISGSYNEQFF. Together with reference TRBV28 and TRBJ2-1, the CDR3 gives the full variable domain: DVKVTQSSRYLVKRTGEKVFLECVQDMDHENMFWYRQDPGLGLRLIYFSYDVKMKEKGDIPEGYSVSREKKERFSLILESASTNQTSMYLCASSPISGSYNEQFFGPGTRLTVL.

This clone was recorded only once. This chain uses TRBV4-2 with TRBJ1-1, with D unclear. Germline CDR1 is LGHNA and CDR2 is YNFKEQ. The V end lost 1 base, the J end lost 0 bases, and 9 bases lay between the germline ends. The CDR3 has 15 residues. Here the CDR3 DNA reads TGTGCCAGCAGCCAAGGGAGCGGCATGAACACTGAAGCTTTCTTT. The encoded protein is CASSQGSGMNTEAFF.

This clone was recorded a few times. The CDR3: CASSLTWESPLHF. CDR3 sequence (DNA): TGTGCCAGCAGTTTAACCTGGGAGTCACCCCTCCACTTT. V gene TRBV27 combines with J gene TRBJ1-6; unclear D gene. Germline V lookup: CDR1 MNHEY, CDR2 SMNVEV (reference sequence). The V gene lost 2 bases and the J gene lost 10 bases, with 9 bases spanning the gap. This CDR3 comprises 13 residues.

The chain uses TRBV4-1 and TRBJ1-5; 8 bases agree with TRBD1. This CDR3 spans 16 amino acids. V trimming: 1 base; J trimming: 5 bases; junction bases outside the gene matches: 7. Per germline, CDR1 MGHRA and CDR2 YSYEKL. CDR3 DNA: TGCGCCAGCAGCCAAGGTGCAGGGGGCGCCGATCAGCCCCAGCATTTT. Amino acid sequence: CASSQGAGGADQPQHF.

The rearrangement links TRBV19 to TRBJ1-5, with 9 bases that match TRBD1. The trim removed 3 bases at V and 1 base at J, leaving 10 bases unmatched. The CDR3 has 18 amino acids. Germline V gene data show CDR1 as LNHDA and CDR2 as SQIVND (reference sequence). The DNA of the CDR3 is TGTGCCAGTAGTATGCACGGACAGGGGAGGGGCAGCAATCAGCCCCAGCATTTT. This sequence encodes CASSMHGQGRGSNQPQHF.

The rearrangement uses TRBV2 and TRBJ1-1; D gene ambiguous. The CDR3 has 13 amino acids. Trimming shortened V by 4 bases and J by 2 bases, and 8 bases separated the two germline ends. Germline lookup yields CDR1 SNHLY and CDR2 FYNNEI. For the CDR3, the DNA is TGTGCCAGCAGTGGCGCGCACAACACTGAAGCTTTCTTT. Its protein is CASSGAHNTEAFF.

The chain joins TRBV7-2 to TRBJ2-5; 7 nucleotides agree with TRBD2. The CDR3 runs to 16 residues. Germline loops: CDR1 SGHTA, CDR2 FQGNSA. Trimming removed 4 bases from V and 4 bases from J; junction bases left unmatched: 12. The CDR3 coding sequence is TGTGCCAGCAGCTCGAGGGCGGGGGTCTATCGAGAGACCCAGTACTTC. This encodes CASSSRAGVYRETQYF.

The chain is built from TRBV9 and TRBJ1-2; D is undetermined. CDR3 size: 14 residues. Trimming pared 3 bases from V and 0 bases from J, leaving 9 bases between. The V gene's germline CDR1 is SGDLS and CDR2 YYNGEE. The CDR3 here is CASSANRANYGYTF. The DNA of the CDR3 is TGTGCCAGCAGCGCAAACAGAGCTAACTATGGCTACACCTTC. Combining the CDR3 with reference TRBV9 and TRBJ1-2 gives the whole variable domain DSGVTQTPKHLITATGQRVTLRCSPRSGDLSVYWYQQSLDQGLQFLIQYYNGEERAKGNILERFSAQQFPDLHSELNLSSLELGDSALYFCASSANRANYGYTFGSGTRLTVV.

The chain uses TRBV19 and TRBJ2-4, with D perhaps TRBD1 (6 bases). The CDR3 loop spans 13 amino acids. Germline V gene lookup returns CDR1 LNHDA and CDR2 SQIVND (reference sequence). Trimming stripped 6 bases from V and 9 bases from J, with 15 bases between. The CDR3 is CASSRTVLGIQYF. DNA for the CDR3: TGTGCCAGTAGCCGGACAGTTCTAGGCATTCAGTACTTC.

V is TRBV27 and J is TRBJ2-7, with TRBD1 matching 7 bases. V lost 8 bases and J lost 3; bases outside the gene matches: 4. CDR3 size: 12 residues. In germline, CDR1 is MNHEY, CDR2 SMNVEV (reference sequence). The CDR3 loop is CASRDRNYEQYF. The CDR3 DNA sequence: TGTGCCAGCCGGGACAGAAACTACGAGCAGTACTTC.

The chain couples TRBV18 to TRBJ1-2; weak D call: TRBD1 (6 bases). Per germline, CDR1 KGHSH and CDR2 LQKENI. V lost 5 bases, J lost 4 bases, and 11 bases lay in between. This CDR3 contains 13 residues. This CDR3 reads CASSDGRGYGYTF. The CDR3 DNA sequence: TGTGCCAGCTCAGATGGCAGGGGCTATGGCTACACCTTC.

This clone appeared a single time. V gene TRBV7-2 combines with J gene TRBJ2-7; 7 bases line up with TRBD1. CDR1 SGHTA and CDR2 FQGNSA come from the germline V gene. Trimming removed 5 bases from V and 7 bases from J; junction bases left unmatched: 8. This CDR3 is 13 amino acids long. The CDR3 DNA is TGTGCCAGCAGCCCTACAGGGGTGAGTGAGCAGTACTTC. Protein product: CASSPTGVSEQYF.

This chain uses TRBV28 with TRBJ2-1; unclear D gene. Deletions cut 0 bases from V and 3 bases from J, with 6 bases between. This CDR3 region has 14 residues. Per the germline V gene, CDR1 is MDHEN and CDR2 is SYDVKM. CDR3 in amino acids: CASSLWADYNEQFF. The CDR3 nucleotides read TGTGCCAGCAGTTTATGGGCAGACTACAATGAGCAGTTCTTC.

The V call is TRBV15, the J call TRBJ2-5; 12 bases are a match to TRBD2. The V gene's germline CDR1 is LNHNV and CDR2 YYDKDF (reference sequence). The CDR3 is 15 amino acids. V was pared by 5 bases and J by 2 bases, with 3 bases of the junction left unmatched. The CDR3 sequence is CATSGLAGMQETQYF. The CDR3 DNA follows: TGTGCCACCAGCGGACTAGCGGGGATGCAAGAGACCCAGTACTTC.

DNA of the CDR3: TGCAGTGCTAGCTCAGCTTTCTTT. It codes for CSASSAFF. The J gene is TRBJ1-1, the V gene TRBV20-1; the D is unclear. Trimming removed 3 bases from V and 10 bases from J, with 3 bases in between. The germline gives CDR1 DFQATT, CDR2 SNEGSKA (reference sequence). The CDR3 has 8 residues.

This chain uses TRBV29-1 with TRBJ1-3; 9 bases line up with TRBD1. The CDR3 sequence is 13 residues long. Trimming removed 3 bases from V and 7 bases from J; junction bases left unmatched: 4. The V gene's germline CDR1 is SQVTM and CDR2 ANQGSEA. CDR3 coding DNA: TGCAGCGTTGACACGGGACAGGGCAACACCATATATTTT. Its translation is CSVDTGQGNTIYF.

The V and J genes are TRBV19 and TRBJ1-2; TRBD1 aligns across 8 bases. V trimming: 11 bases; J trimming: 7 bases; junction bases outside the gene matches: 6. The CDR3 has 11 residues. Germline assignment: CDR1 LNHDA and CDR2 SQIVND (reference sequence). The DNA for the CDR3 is TGTGCCGGATGGGACAGGATTGGCTACACCTTC. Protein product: CAGWDRIGYTF.

CDR3 sequence (DNA): TGTGCCATCAGTGAGCAACTCCCAGGTGGTGAGCAGTTCTTC. This translates into CAISEQLPGGEQFF. This sequence joins TRBV10-3 and TRBJ2-1; unclear D gene. Germline lookup yields CDR1 ENHRY and CDR2 SYGVKD. The CDR3 loop spans 14 amino acids. Trimming stripped 2 bases from V and 9 bases from J, with 14 bases between.

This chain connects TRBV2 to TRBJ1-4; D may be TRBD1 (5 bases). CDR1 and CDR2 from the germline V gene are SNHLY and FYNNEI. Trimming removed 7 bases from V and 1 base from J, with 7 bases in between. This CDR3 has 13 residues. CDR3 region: CASNRGTNEKLFF. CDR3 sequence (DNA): TGTGCCAGCAATAGGGGAACTAATGAAAAACTGTTTTTT.

The CDR3 region has the DNA TGTGCCAGCAGCCAAGGGACTAGCTGGTACAATGAGCAGTTCTTC. This encodes CASSQGTSWYNEQFF. This rearrangement joins TRBV14 to TRBJ2-1; TRBD2 matches 8 bases. The CDR3 extends over 15 amino acids. After removal of 1 base from V and 4 bases from J, the junction contained 3 bases not matched to a gene. Germline values: CDR1 SGHDN, CDR2 FVKESK.